The table lists the clone carrying this T cell receptor beta chain with many counts. Its antigen is unidentified. The data were taken from a study of cytotoxic CD8 clonotypes in ibrutinib-treated CLL. Findings and limits, study-wide: Sustained-remission patients were sampled at one set of times and progressing patients at different ones. Clonality at baseline surpassed age-matched healthy donors and tracked circulating CD8+ T-cell counts.

Profiling relied on immunoSEQ multiplex PCR, and the TCRdb table lists in-frame clones only, not all of them. The sample lists over 250,000 clones; about 72% were seen once. Germline values: CDR1 SEHNR, CDR2 FQNEAQ (reference sequence). The CDR3 consists of 17 residues. V lost 3 bases to trimming and J lost 0 bases; unmatched junction nucleotides: 4. The rearrangement links TRBV7-9 to TRBJ2-6; 8 bases are shared with TRBD1. The sequence derives from a human donor with chronic lymphocytic leukemia. The material sequenced was PBMCs, taken at disease progression, from a patient treated with ibrutinib. CDR3: CASSFQGAFSGANVLTF. DNA for the CDR3: TGTGCCAGCAGCTTTCAGGGGGCGTTCTCTGGGGCCAACGTCCTGACTTTC. Together with reference TRBV7-9 and TRBJ2-6, the CDR3 gives the full variable domain: DTGVSQNPRHKITKRGQNVTFRCDPISEHNRLYWYRQTLGQGPEFLTYFQNEAQLEKSRLLSDRFSAERPKGSFSTLEIQRTEQGDSAMYLCASSFQGAFSGANVLTFGAGSRLTVL.